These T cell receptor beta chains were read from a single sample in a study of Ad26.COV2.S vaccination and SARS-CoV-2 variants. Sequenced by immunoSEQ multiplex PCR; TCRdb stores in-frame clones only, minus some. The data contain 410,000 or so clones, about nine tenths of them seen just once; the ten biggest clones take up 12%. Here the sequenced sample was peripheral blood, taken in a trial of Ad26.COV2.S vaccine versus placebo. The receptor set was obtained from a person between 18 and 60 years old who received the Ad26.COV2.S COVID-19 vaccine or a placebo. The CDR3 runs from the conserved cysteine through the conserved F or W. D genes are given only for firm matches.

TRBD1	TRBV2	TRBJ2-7	TGTGCCAGCAGCGGTGGTTGGGGACAGGGTGTCGCCTCCTACGAGCAGTACTTC	CASSGGWGQGVASYEQYF
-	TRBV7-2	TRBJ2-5	TGTGCCAGCAGCAAGGGACCCCAAGAGACCCAGTACTTC	CASSKGPQETQYF
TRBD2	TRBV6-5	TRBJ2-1	TGTGCCAGCAGAGAGACTAGCGTAAATCCCAATGAGCAGTTCTTC	CASRETSVNPNEQFF
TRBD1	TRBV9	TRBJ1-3	TGTGCCAGCAGCCTGAACTCAGGGGGGACCTCTGGAAACACCATATATTTT	CASSLNSGGTSGNTIYF
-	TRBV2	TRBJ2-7	TGTGCCAGCAGTGAGGCCTGGAGCTCCTACGAGCAGTACTTC	CASSEAWSSYEQYF
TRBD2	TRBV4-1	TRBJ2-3	TGCGCCAGCAGAGACATAGCGGGAGAGAGCACAGATACGCAGTATTTT	CASRDIAGESTDTQYF
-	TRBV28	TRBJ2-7	TGTGCCAGCGAGGGACACTCCTACGAGCAGTACTTC	CASEGHSYEQYF
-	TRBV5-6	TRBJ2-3	TGTGCCAGCAGCTTGGCTGGACAGAACACAGATACGCAGTATTTT	CASSLAGQNTDTQYF
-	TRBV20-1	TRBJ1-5	TGCAGTGCTAGTCTAGGGCTTGGCCAGCCCCAGCATTTT	CSASLGLGQPQHF
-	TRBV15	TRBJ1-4	TGTGCCACCAGCAGAGAAATAGCGGCAACTAATGAAAAACTGTTTTTT	CATSREIAATNEKLFF